This T cell receptor (beta chain) was profiled in a study of CXCR3-negative and CXCR3-positive naive CD8 T cells. The CDR3 runs 13 residues. Germline V gives CDR1 MNHEY, CDR2 SVGAGI. About this clonotype itself: Its specificity is unknown.

cDNA libraries for TRB were generated by 5' RACE incorporating UMI labels. TCRdb reanalyzed the 5' RACE reads and collapses them to one entry per CDR3 protein, without DNA. This listing includes about 150,000 distinct CDR3 sequences. Study-wide results and caveats: When CXCR3-positive naive cells were set against CXCR3-negative naive cells, the former had more hydrophobic TRB CDR3s.

The genes are TRBV6-5 and TRBJ2-1; TCRdb outputs TRBD1, but without DNA this stays unchecked. The source is a human donor in good health. Some clones in this sample may be carry-over from other donors' samples. The sequenced sample consisted of naive CXCR3+ CD8+ T cells from blood. Indicated subset: CD45RO-CCR7+CD27+CD95- naive CD8+ T cells expressing CXCR3 (TNR3+). The CDR3 loop reads CASRHLGQESWVF.